The next 8 T cell receptor beta chains were all read from a single sample in a study of patients and donors after allogeneic stem cell transplantation. TCRdb reanalysed the RT-PCR reads using MiXCR and keeps one entry per CDR3 protein. The data hold some 200,000 distinct CDR3 sequences, with less than 45% observed a single time. The sequencing sample was made of blood, either unsorted or a sorted T cell fraction (not recorded which). These receptors all stem from a human donor who was either an allogeneic HSCT recipient or a stem cell or donor lymphocyte infusion donor (not recorded which). It is not recorded whose cells these are; they may come from a transplant donor.

J is TRBJ2-6 and V is TRBV7-3, with D perhaps TRBD1 (5 bases). V dropped 4 bases and J dropped 0 bases, with 13 bases sitting between them. Germline CDR1 reads SGHTA; CDR2 reads FQGTGA. The CDR3 contains 17 residues. The CDR3 protein is CASSYGAMSSGANVLTF. The CDR3 coding sequence is TGTGCCAGCAGCTATGGGGCTATGAGCTCTGGGGCCAACGTCCTGACTTTC.

This clonotype was observed many times. J is TRBJ1-1 and V is TRBV5-1, with no clear D. Germline CDR1 is SGHRS and CDR2 is YFSETQ. V was trimmed by 2 bases and J by 1 base, leaving 9 bases between them. This CDR3 has 14 residues. CDR3 loop: CASSLVVGNTEAFF. Here the CDR3 DNA reads TGCGCCAGCAGCTTAGTCGTTGGGAACACTGAAGCTTTCTTT. The whole variable domain, filled in from reference TRBV5-1 and TRBJ1-1, reads KAGVTQTPRYLIKTRGQQVTLSCSPISGHRSVSWYQQTPGQGLQFLFEYFSETQRNKGNFPGRFSGRQFSNSRSEMNVSTLELGDSALYLCASSLVVGNTEAFFGQGTRLTVV.

The rearrangement links TRBV29-1 to TRBJ2-3; no definite D call. This CDR3 region has 12 residues. Germline V lookup: CDR1 SQVTM, CDR2 ANQGSEA. The V end was cut by 6 bases, the J end by 5 bases, with 12 bases between. The CDR3: CSVAPGVDTQYF. The DNA for the CDR3 is TGCAGCGTCGCGCCTGGGGTAGATACGCAGTATTTT.

The chain combines TRBV7-3 with TRBJ2-1; D is ambiguous. V was cut by 2 bases and J by 7 bases, with 9 bases left in between. CDR1 and CDR2 (germline): SGHTA, FQGTGA. This CDR3 is 13 amino acids long. This chain's CDR3 is CASSLGSLNEQFF. The CDR3 DNA follows: TGTGCCAGCAGCTTAGGGTCCTTAAATGAGCAGTTCTTC.

This clonotype was counted only a few times. V is TRBV20-1 and J is TRBJ2-1; D remains unclear. V gave up 3 bases and J gave up 6 bases, with 6 bases separating them. The CDR3 is made up of 11 amino acids. Germline values: CDR1 DFQATT, CDR2 SNEGSKA (reference sequence). The CDR3 DNA is TGCAGTGCTAGGGCAAGCAATGAGCAGTTCTTC. Protein sequence: CSARASNEQFF.

This clonotype has only a few counts. CDR3 sequence: CATSDLQDGYTF. CDR3 sequence (DNA): TGTGCCACCAGTGATTTGCAGGATGGCTACACCTTC. The chain joins TRBV24-1 to TRBJ1-2; D unclear. Germline values: CDR1 KGHDR, CDR2 SFDVKD. CDR3 length: 12 residues. V was shortened by 0 bases and J by 6 bases, with 4 bases between the two germline ends.

The chain couples TRBV9 to TRBJ2-7, with TRBD1 matching 10 bases. The CDR3 extends over 15 amino acids. J gave up 5 bases and V 0 bases, and 5 bases lay outside the gene matches. Germline CDR1 reads SGDLS; CDR2 reads YYNGEE. In DNA form, the CDR3 reads TGTGCCAGCAGCGTAGCCGGGACAGGGGCCCACGAGCAGTACTTC. Translating gives CASSVAGTGAHEQYF.

This rearrangement joins TRBV12-3 or TRBV12-4 to TRBJ1-2, with D possibly TRBD1 on 5 matching bases. The CDR3 is made up of 18 amino acids. The V end was cut by 3 bases, the J end by 4 bases, with 24 bases between. Here the CDR3 reads CASSFQGVGVQHGYGYTF. Here the CDR3 DNA reads TGTGCCAGCAGTTTTCAGGGTGTTGGAGTTCAACATGGCTATGGCTACACCTTC.